Given below is one T cell receptor (beta chain) in context. This sample is part of a study of human T cells and chemical hapten exposure. In the study overall: Alopecia areata, totalis or universalis was found in mostly female patients.

Trimming cost V 0 bases and J 9 bases; bases outside gene matches: 11. Germline values: CDR1 LNHDA, CDR2 SQIVND (reference sequence). There are 17 residues in the CDR3. Stated time point: patch test 1, 2 weeks after DPC sensitization. Treatment here: therapeutic diphenylcyclopropenone sensitization with weekly scalp DPC. Every donor had alopecia and was 18 to 70 years old; all were suitable for DPC. TCRdb used MiXCR to reprocess the RACE reads, holding one entry per CDR3 protein. The sample contains roughly 120,000 distinct CDR3 sequences, around 10% of which appear only once. This receptor was taken from a woman between 50 and 59 years old with alopecia areata. Some clones in this sample may be carry-over from other donors' samples. The chain carries TRBV19 and TRBJ2-2; 9 nucleotides align to TRBD1. This specimen was whole blood, taken in connection with sensitization to the hapten diphenylcyclopropenone (DPC). CDR3 nucleotide sequence: TGTGCCAGTAGTATAGATCTTGGCGGACAGGGGAACAGGGAGCTGTTTTTT. Its translation: CASSIDLGGQGNRELFF. Supplemented by reference TRBV19 and TRBJ2-2, the full variable domain reads DGGITQSPKYLFRKEGQNVTLSCEQNLNHDAMYWYRQDPGQGLRLIYYSQIVNDFQKGDIAEGYSVSREKKESFPLTVTSAQKNPTAFYLCASSIDLGGQGNRELFFGEGSRLTVL.